The 14 T cell receptor beta chains listed next were all sequenced from one sample in a study of blood T cells in healthy people across ages. A J-beta primer mix and a sample-barcoded 5' primer were used in a second PCR of about 7 to 12 cycles. Each CDR3 protein gets one entry after TCRdb re-called the 5' RACE reads with MiXCR. The table includes about 830,000 distinct CDR3 sequences, around 62% detected once. The sample comprised blood. These receptors all come from a man younger than 40 in good health.

The rearrangement links TRBV21-1 to TRBJ2-7; the tabulated D call, TRBD1, remains unverified against the DNA. TRBV21-1 is listed as a pseudogene. This CDR3 is built from 16 residues. The CDR3 coding sequence is TGTGCCAGCAGCAAAGGGTTTCGGGACGCGAAGTGCGAGCAGTACTTC. As protein: CASSKGFRDAKCEQYF.

The V and J genes are TRBV29-1 and TRBJ1-2; 8 bases line up with TRBD1. The germline V gene encodes CDR1 SQVTM and CDR2 ANQGSEA. There are 12 residues in the CDR3. V shed 3 bases and J 7 bases; nucleotides not matched to a gene: 4. The CDR3, as DNA: TGCAGCGTTGACCAGACAGGGGTTGGCTACACCTTC. Its protein product is CSVDQTGVGYTF.

The rearrangement joins TRBV20-1 to TRBJ2-3; 16 bases fit TRBD2. This CDR3 comprises 17 residues. Germline CDR1 and CDR2: DFQATT and SNEGSKA (reference sequence). With 5 bases clipped from V and 4 bases from J, the junction kept 9 bases outside the gene matches. CDR3 residues: CSASGLAGGRSADTQYF. CDR3 coding DNA: TGCAGTGCTTCGGGACTAGCGGGGGGGCGGTCAGCAGATACGCAGTATTTT.

This clonotype has a handful of counts. The chain couples TRBV7-8 to TRBJ1-5; possibly TRBD1 for D (6 bases). Trimming pared 7 bases from V and 4 bases from J, leaving 8 bases between. Germline CDR1 SGHVS, CDR2 FQNEAQ. This CDR3 is built from 12 residues. Here the CDR3 reads CASTTGNQPQHF. CDR3 DNA: TGTGCCAGCACCACAGGGAATCAGCCCCAGCATTTT.

This chain joins TRBV6-5 and TRBJ1-1; D gene unclear. Germline loops: CDR1 MNHEY, CDR2 SVGAGI. The ends were cut back, 6 bases at V and 1 base at J, with 12 bases in the middle. CDR3 length: 14 residues. The CDR3 DNA reads as TGTGCCAGCAGAAAGAGACGGGAGAACACTGAAGCTTTCTTT. Translation gives CASRKRRENTEAFF.

J is TRBJ1-5 and V is TRBV29-1, with D possibly being TRBD1 (6 bases). CDR1 is SQVTM and CDR2 is ANQGSEA in the germline V gene. V shed 4 bases and J shed 4 bases, with 11 bases lying between them. This CDR3 region has 13 residues. The CDR3 bases are TGCAGCGTTGCCGACAGGCAAAATCAGCCCCAGCATTTT. Its translation is CSVADRQNQPQHF.

V gene TRBV7-2 combines with J gene TRBJ2-7; D not certain. The CDR3 consists of 12 residues. The V gene's germline CDR1 is SGHTA and CDR2 FQGNSA. V lost 5 bases and J lost 5, with 10 bases in between. CDR3 in amino acids: CASSPIGDEQYF. CDR3 nucleotide sequence: TGTGCCAGCAGCCCCATTGGGGACGAGCAGTACTTC.

Worth noting for this clonotype: The junction differs from germline at one of its ends, possibly a read error. The chain carries TRBV7-2 and TRBJ2-3, with 11 bases that match TRBD1. Germline V gene sequence: CDR1 SGHTA, CDR2 FQGNSA. This CDR3 region has 18 residues. CDR3 protein: CASSFIPPGQGVADAQYF. The CDR3 nucleotides are TGTGCCAGCAGCTTTATTCCCCCGGGACAGGGGGTCGCAGATGCGCAGTATTTT.

The rearrangement links TRBV29-1 to TRBJ2-7; D possibly corresponds to TRBD2 (6 bases). The V end was cut by 3 bases, the J end by 0 bases, with 15 bases between. Germline CDR1 reads SQVTM; CDR2 reads ANQGSEA. This CDR3 has 15 residues. The CDR3: CSVDGLGGRSYEQYF. DNA of the CDR3: TGCAGCGTTGACGGTCTGGGAGGACGCTCCTACGAGCAGTACTTC.

V and J are TRBV7-2 and TRBJ2-1; TRBD2 might be the D (6 bases). CDR3 length equals 12 residues. Trimming shortened V by 1 base and J by 13 bases, and 11 bases separated the two germline ends. The germline V gene has CDR1 SGHTA and CDR2 FQGNSA. CDR3 region: CASSLGRGYQFF. The CDR3 DNA reads TGTGCCAGCAGCTTAGGTCGGGGGTACCAGTTCTTC.

This chain's CDR3 is CASSFLTGLDYGYTF. CDR3 in DNA: TGTGCCAGCAGCTTCCTTACAGGGCTAGACTATGGCTACACCTTC. V gene TRBV7-2 combines with J gene TRBJ1-2; possible D gene TRBD1, 6 bases. The CDR3 consists of 15 residues. From germline, CDR1 is SGHTA and CDR2 FQGNSA. V lost 3 bases and J 3 bases, leaving 14 bases between the germline ends. Complete variable domain (other parts from reference TRBV7-2 and TRBJ1-2): GAGVSQSPSNKVTEKGKDVELRCDPISGHTALYWYRQSLGQGLEFLIYFQGNSAPDKSGLPSDRFSAERTGGSVSTLTIQRTQQEDSAVYLCASSFLTGLDYGYTFGSGTRLTVV.

This clonotype has just a few counts. The chain carries TRBV7-2 and TRBJ2-3, with D unresolved. Looked up from germline, CDR1 is SGHTA and CDR2 is FQGNSA. V lost 3 bases and J lost 1, with 8 bases in between. The CDR3 contains 14 residues. CDR3 protein: CASSLGHGTDTQYF. The DNA for the CDR3 is TGTGCCAGCAGCTTGGGTCACGGCACAGATACGCAGTATTTT.

This clonotype has just a few counts. The CDR3 region is CASSFDGTYEQYF. The CDR3 DNA sequence: TGTGCCAGCAGTTTTGACGGAACCTACGAGCAGTACTTC. The V gene is TRBV12-3 or TRBV12-4, the J gene TRBJ2-4; the D is unclear. The J call may be incorrect, as the DNA end agrees better with TRBJ2-7. The CDR3 spans 13 residues.

This clonotype has just a few counts. V is TRBV7-9 and J is TRBJ1-2; no clear D. The CDR3 loop spans 12 amino acids. Germline lookup yields CDR1 SEHNR and CDR2 FQNEAQ (reference sequence). V was pared by 3 bases and J by 8 bases, with 10 bases between. CDR3 amino acids: CASSLTDGGYTF. The CDR3 DNA is TGTGCCAGCAGCTTGACGGACGGAGGCTACACCTTC.